This T cell receptor beta chain was observed in a study of identical twins (TCRdb year 2016). Describing the broader study: To test whether fetal clonotypes persist, the study used deep sequencing on TCR alpha and beta repertoires from monozygotic twins, unrelated adults of various ages, and cord blood. Replicate twin experiments were performed at different times using different library preparation protocols to rule out contamination.

Overall results and qualifications from the work: Invariant T cells such as MAIT and iNKT could partly confound zero-insertion analyses, though diverse VJ usage argued against this for most clonotypes. Excess twin sharing in beta out-of-frame sequences was weaker because fewer shared sequences lowered the signal-to-noise ratio. Abundant cord blood beta clonotypes had fewer insertions, young adult naive repertoires showed a similar but weaker trend, and memory repertoires showed no such trend. Compared with coincidental sharing between unrelated individuals, an excess of low generation-probability sequences was observed among out-of-frame TCR alpha sequences shared between twins. Because the same donors could not be followed over many years, conclusions were based on cross-sectional statistical analysis. In monozygotic twins, recombination models systematically underestimated out-of-frame TCR alpha sharing, but the models matched the sharing seen between unrelated individuals.

Every donor in the study was a healthy Caucasian. Three pairs of female monozygotic twins, all aged roughly 18 to 29 years, made up the twin cohort. Positive isolation kits from Invitrogen were used to isolate CD4+ and CD8+ T cell populations. Preparation of the library involved 5' RACE. Sequencing instrument: Illumina HiSeq 2000. Template switching added a universal primer binding site, and the final cDNA carried a unique molecular identifier that allowed TCR cDNA molecules to be counted accurately. First-strand cDNA for TCR alpha and beta chains was synthesized from specific primers in the conserved constant-segment region. To control for contamination, every cDNA library was double barcoded, receiving both a SMART-Mk sample barcode and Illumina barcodes. TruSeq adapter sequences, together with Illumina sample barcodes, were added in two successive PCR steps. Sequencing of the TCR alpha and beta cDNA libraries was done on the Illumina HiSeq platform using custom primers. On the study's bioinformatics: Unique molecular identifiers were extracted from raw reads with MiGEC, and CDR3 positions were determined with MiXCR. For each individual, recombination models were inferred using an EM algorithm with the repgenHMM and IGoR tools. The analysis of shared clonotypes was done with the tcR package in R, with sharing normalized by the product of cloneset sizes. To study raw recombination free of thymic and clonal selection effects, out-of-frame nonproductive sequences were analyzed. In-frame beta chains were kept once TCRdb had trimmed the public reads at Q25 with fastp and called clones with MiXCR. Rows are unified per CDR3 protein, each entry keeping the most common DNA and genes. The V and J calls shown here were made by TCRdb, not taken from the authors' results. This sample is represented by approximately 490,000 distinct CDR3 sequences; about a fifth of them were singletons. Together, the top ten hold around 0.48% of the sample.

Remarks on this clonotype: Its antigen target is currently unknown. The input lacks base qualities; no much larger clone sits a single base away.

From the germline V gene (reference sequence), CDR1 is SEHNR and CDR2 is FQNEAQ. Compared with germline, V lacks 2 bases and J lacks 15 bases; bases without a gene match: 6. The CDR3 measures 12 amino acids from cysteine to phenylalanine. Kept here is only the CDR3 DNA, which spans 36 bases and is read in frame from base 1. These same records also appear under a second study, on yellow fever vaccine responses in identical twins. Reported in the second study: The T cell response to vaccination in identical twins was reported by the authors to appear partly convergent and partly personalized. In identical twins, the study followed T cell clones that responded to the vaccine with precision.

The material sequenced was CD4+ T cells sorted from blood. The clonotype originates from a woman aged 18-29 years in good health. The sequence links TRBV7-9 to TRBJ2-1, and 8 bases in between align with TRBD2. The nucleotide sequence reads as follows: TGTGCCAGCAGCTTATCGGGAGGGCCACCGTTCTTC. It codes for CASSLSGGPPFF.